This T cell receptor beta chain was documented in a study of blood T cell repertoires in COVID-19. In the study overall: From the United States, Italy and Spain came samples of acute and convalescent COVID-19. The analysed material was cDNA or gDNA that came from T cells, B-cell-depleted T cells, or PBMCs.

Original methodology: Amplification of reference gene primers was used by the study to estimate nucleated cell counts. Generated by immunoSEQ multiplex PCR, the TCRdb table keeps only in-frame clones and is missing some. V and J calls plus clone size are reproduced from that table; the DNA served to infer D and trimming. The sample holds roughly 360,000 clones, more than 65% seen once. CDR3 length: 13 residues. With 4 bases clipped from V and 2 bases from J, the junction kept 2 bases outside the gene matches. In germline, CDR1 is LGHNA, CDR2 YNFKEQ. The material sequenced was peripheral blood. The chain combines TRBV4-2 with TRBJ2-7; 7 positions agree with TRBD1. The sequence was obtained from a human donor with acute or convalescent COVID-19. The donor label of this sample is uncertain. CDR3 region: CASSPDRAYEQYF. CDR3 DNA sequence: TGTGCCAGCAGCCCTGACAGGGCCTACGAGCAGTACTTC.